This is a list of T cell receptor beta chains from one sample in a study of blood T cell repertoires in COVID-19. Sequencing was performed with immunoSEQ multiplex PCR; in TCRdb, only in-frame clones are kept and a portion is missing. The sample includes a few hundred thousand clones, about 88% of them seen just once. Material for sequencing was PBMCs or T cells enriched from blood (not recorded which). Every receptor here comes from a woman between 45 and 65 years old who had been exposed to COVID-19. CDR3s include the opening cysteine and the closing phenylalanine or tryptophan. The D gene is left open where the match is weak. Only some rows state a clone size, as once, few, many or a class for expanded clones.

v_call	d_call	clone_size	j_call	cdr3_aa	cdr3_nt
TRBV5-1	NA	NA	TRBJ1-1	CASSLGVDKTAEAFF	TGCGCCAGCAGCTTGGGGGTGGACAAAACGGCTGAAGCTTTCTTT
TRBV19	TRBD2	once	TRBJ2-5	CASSIRGSGGGETQYF	TGTGCCAGTAGTATAAGGGGTAGCGGGGGGGGAGAGACCCAGTACTTC
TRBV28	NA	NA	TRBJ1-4	CASSLPRGSGEKLFF	TGTGCCAGCAGTTTACCGAGGGGGTCGGGTGAAAAACTGTTTTTT
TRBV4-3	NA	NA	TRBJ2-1	CASSQLTSSYNEQFF	TGCGCCAGCAGCCAACTCACCAGCTCCTACAATGAGCAGTTCTTC
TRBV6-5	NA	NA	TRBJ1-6	CASSYLKARTRGRLHF	TGTGCCAGCAGTTACCTGAAGGCCCGTACGAGAGGCCGACTCCACTTT
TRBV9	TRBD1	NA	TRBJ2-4	CASSGGQGDIQYF	TGTGCCAGCAGTGGCGGACAGGGCGACATTCAGTACTTC
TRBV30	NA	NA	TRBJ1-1	CAWSPPGSTEAFF	TGTGCCTGGAGTCCCCCGGGGTCCACTGAAGCTTTCTTT
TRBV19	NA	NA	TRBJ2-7	CASSEQGSPYEQYF	TGTGCCAGTAGTGAACAGGGTTCCCCCTACGAGCAGTACTTC
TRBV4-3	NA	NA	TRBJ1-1	CASSQDTRVVTEAFF	TGCGCCAGCAGCCAAGACACTCGGGTAGTAACTGAAGCTTTCTTT
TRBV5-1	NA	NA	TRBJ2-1	CASSRRLDVSEQFF	TGCGCCAGCAGTCGTAGACTAGATGTGAGTGAGCAGTTCTTC
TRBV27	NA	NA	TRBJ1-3	CASKLRGTGNTIYF	TGTGCCAGCAAGTTACGGGGGACTGGAAACACCATATATTTT
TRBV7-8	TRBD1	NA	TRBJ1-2	CASSTRDRDYGYTF	TGTGCCAGCAGCACTCGCGACAGGGACTATGGCTACACCTTC
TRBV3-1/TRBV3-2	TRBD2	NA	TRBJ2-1	CASSPGGGFEQFF	TGTGCCAGCAGCCCGGGGGGTGGATTTGAGCAGTTCTTC
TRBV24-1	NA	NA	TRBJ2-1	CATAGGGTVNEQFF	TGTGCCACCGCTGGAGGGGGCACTGTGAATGAGCAGTTCTTC
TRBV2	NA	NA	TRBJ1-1	CASSEQTVNTEAFF	TGTGCCAGCAGTGAACAGACAGTGAACACTGAAGCTTTCTTT
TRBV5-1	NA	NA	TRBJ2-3	CASSPVPPTDTQYF	TGCGCCAGCAGCCCGGTCCCACCCACAGATACGCAGTATTTT
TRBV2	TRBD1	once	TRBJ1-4	CASSDSGTGLRLFEKLFF	TGTGCCAGCAGTGACTCCGGGACAGGGTTGCGTTTATTTGAAAAACTGTTTTTT
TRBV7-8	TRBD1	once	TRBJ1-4	CASSPREGAGTNEKLFF	TGTGCCAGCAGCCCTCGGGAGGGGGCAGGCACTAATGAAAAACTGTTTTTT
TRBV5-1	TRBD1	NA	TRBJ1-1	CASSPGDRSLAFF	TGCGCCAGCAGCCCGGGGGACAGGAGTCTGGCTTTCTTT
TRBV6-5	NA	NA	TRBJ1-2	CASGVYGYTF	TGTGCCTCGGGGGTTTATGGCTACACCTTC
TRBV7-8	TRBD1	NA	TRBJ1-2	CASSSGTGGLSNYGYTF	TGTGCCAGCAGCTCCGGGACAGGGGGCCTGTCTAACTATGGCTACACCTTC
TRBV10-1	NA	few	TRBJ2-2	CASSESRGKGTGELFF	TGCGCCAGCAGTGAGTCACGAGGGAAAGGAACCGGGGAGCTGTTTTTT
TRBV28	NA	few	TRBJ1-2	CASSLRTNNGYTF	TGTGCCAGCAGTTTAAGGACTAACAATGGCTACACCTTC
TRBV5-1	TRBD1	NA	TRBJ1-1	CASRERDRSMNTEAFF	TGCGCCAGCAGAGAACGGGACAGAAGCATGAACACTGAAGCTTTCTTT
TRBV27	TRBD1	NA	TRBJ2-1	CASNRGNEQFF	TGTGCCAGCAACAGGGGGAATGAGCAGTTCTTC
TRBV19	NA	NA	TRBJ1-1	CASSIVSGVSTEAFF	TGTGCCAGTAGTATAGTCAGCGGAGTTTCCACTGAAGCTTTCTTT
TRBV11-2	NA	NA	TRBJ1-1	CASSLDESRNTEAFF	TGTGCCAGCAGCTTAGATGAGTCGAGGAACACTGAAGCTTTCTTT